These 24 T cell receptor beta chains came from one sample sequenced in a study of graft-versus-host responses after intestinal transplantation. These receptors' targets are unknown. The table came from immunoSEQ multiplex PCR; TCRdb's copy has only in-frame clones and leaves some out. The table lists 23,000 or so clones, around 82% of them singletons. The input for sequencing was unstimulated CD8+ T cells sorted from spleen or lymph node cells, taken before transplant. Receptors were obtained from a human donor who was the organ donor for an intestinal transplant.

J is TRBJ2-7 and V is TRBV11-3; D might be TRBD2 (6 bases). V shed 4 bases and J shed 0 bases, with 7 bases lying between them. The CDR3 covers 13 residues. Germline V gives CDR1 SGHNT, CDR2 YENEEA. Here the CDR3 DNA reads TGTGCCAGCAGCTCGCGGGACTCCTACGAGCAGTACTTC. This translates into CASSSRDSYEQYF.

As concerns this clone: Compared with germline, one end of the junction differs, possibly owing to a read error. Other DNA sequences within the sample encode an identical CDR3. This chain links TRBV19 with TRBJ2-7; 9 bases agree with TRBD2. CDR1 is LNHDA and CDR2 is SQIVND in the germline V gene (reference sequence). CDR3 length: 17 amino acids. CDR3 residues: CASSMALSSGVSYEQYF. The CDR3 coding sequence is TGCGCCAGTAGTATGGCCCTCTCTAGCGGGGTCTCCTACGAGCAGTACTTC.

The rearrangement links TRBV4-3 to TRBJ1-2; 8 nucleotides agree with TRBD1. Germline assignment: CDR1 LGHNA and CDR2 YSLEER. The CDR3 is 15 amino acids. Losses at the gene ends were 0 bases for V and 3 bases for J; bases not matched to a gene: 3. The CDR3, as DNA: TGCGCCAGCAGCCAAGATGTGGACAGGGACTATGGCTACACCTTC. Its protein product is CASSQDVDRDYGYTF.

The V gene is TRBV4-3, the J gene TRBJ2-2; D is unclear. CDR3 length: 15 amino acids. V lost 0 bases to trimming and J lost 3 bases, with 8 bases between them. Germline V gene data show CDR1 as LGHNA and CDR2 as YSLEER. CDR3 DNA sequence: TGCGCCAGCAGCCAAGAGCTGGGATACACCGGGGAGCTGTTTTTT. Residues: CASSQELGYTGELFF.

This clone appeared a single time. V usage is TRBV1 and J usage is TRBJ2-6. TRBV1 is a recognized pseudogene. This CDR3 is built from 18 residues. CDR3 coding DNA: TGCACCAGCAGCGGGCGGTGTTTGTGCAAAAGTCGGGCCAACGTCCTGACTTTC. It is translated as CTSSGRCLCKSRANVLTF.

This clone was seen a handful of times. V gene TRBV6-1 combines with J gene TRBJ2-7; D gene ambiguous. This CDR3 contains 14 residues. Trimming pared 2 bases from V and 5 bases from J, leaving 13 bases between. Germline loops: CDR1 MNHNS, CDR2 SASEGT. The CDR3 sequence is CASSEWGGVHEQYF. CDR3 coding DNA: TGTGCCAGCAGTGAATGGGGTGGAGTCCACGAGCAGTACTTC.

This clone was recorded once. V gene TRBV7-9 combines with J gene TRBJ2-7; D gene ambiguous. V dropped 6 bases and J dropped 0 bases, with 12 bases sitting between them. The CDR3 contains 14 residues. The V gene's germline CDR1 is SEHNR and CDR2 FQNEAQ (reference sequence). The CDR3 nucleotides read TGTGCCAGCAGTCCGGCGGCCAGCTCCTACGAGCAGTACTTC. Residues: CASSPAASSYEQYF.

This chain joins TRBV18 and TRBJ1-2; no clear D. The CDR3 is 18 amino acids. Trimming removed 3 bases at V and 8 bases at J, with 28 bases between. Germline V gives CDR1 KGHSH, CDR2 LQKENI. CDR3 nucleotide sequence: TGTGCCAGCTCACCTCAACCTATGGCAGAAATTGTCTTAAGAGGCTACACCTTC. Amino acid sequence: CASSPQPMAEIVLRGYTF. Full variable domain (rest looked up from reference TRBV18 and TRBJ1-2): NAGVMQNPRHLVRRRGQEARLRCSPMKGHSHVYWYRQLPEEGLKFMVYLQKENIIDESGMPKERFSAEFPKEGPSILRIQQVVRGDSAAYFCASSPQPMAEIVLRGYTFGSGTRLTVV.

V and J are TRBV27 and TRBJ2-1; D remains ambiguous. The germline V gene encodes CDR1 MNHEY and CDR2 SMNVEV (reference sequence). V gave up 3 bases and J gave up 6 bases, with 6 bases separating them. CDR3 length equals 12 residues. In DNA, the CDR3 is TGTGCCAGCAGTTTTGGCGGCAATGAGCAGTTCTTC. It is translated as CASSFGGNEQFF.

The CDR3 region is CASSPGRGVGSYNEQFF. CDR3 coding DNA: TGTGCCAGTAGTCCCGGACGGGGTGTGGGGTCCTACAATGAGCAGTTCTTC. V usage is TRBV19 and J usage is TRBJ2-1; a possible D gene is TRBD2 (5 bases). Trimming took off 5 bases at V and 1 base at J, with 18 bases between the two ends. The CDR3 runs to 17 residues. Germline loops: CDR1 LNHDA, CDR2 SQIVND (reference sequence).

This clone was found a few times. The J gene is TRBJ1-2, the V gene TRBV27; the D is unclear. Deletions cut 4 bases from V and 6 bases from J, with 18 bases between. Looked up from germline, CDR1 is MNHEY and CDR2 is SMNVEV (reference sequence). The CDR3 covers 15 residues. As DNA, the CDR3 is TGTGCCAGCAGTTCCAATTTCTTGGGCAGCGATGGCTACACCTTC. This gives the protein CASSSNFLGSDGYTF.

The chain links TRBV6-1 to TRBJ2-2; TRBD1 might be the D (6 bases). V shed 4 bases and J shed 0 bases, with 9 bases lying between them. This CDR3 comprises 15 residues. The germline CDR1 and CDR2 sequences are MNHNS and SASEGT. CDR3 nucleotide sequence: TGTGCCAGCAGTGTCAAGGGGGCGAACACCGGGGAGCTGTTTTTT. Its protein is CASSVKGANTGELFF.

This clone was seen a single time. CDR3 nucleotides: TGTGCCAGTAGTATTGGGACAGGGAACACCTACGAGCAGTACTTC. Amino acid sequence: CASSIGTGNTYEQYF. The chain combines TRBV19 with TRBJ2-7, with 9 bases aligning to TRBD1. The V and J ends lost 3 bases and 2 bases, in that order; junction bases with no gene match: 5. The germline CDR1 and CDR2 sequences are LNHDA and SQIVND (reference sequence). The CDR3 contains 15 residues. The complete variable domain, with remaining parts taken from reference TRBV19 and TRBJ2-7, reads DGGITQSPKYLFRKEGQNVTLSCEQNLNHDAMYWYRQDPGQGLRLIYYSQIVNDFQKGDIAEGYSVSREKKESFPLTVTSAQKNPTAFYLCASSIGTGNTYEQYFGPGTRLTVT.

The rearrangement links TRBV2 to TRBJ1-6; 8 nucleotides align to TRBD1. From germline, CDR1 is SNHLY and CDR2 FYNNEI. Unmatched junction bases numbered 7, after V lost 5 bases and J lost 7 bases. This CDR3 is built from 15 residues. CDR3 sequence reads: CASSSDRTGNSPLHF. CDR3 in DNA: TGTGCCAGCAGTTCCGACAGGACAGGGAATTCACCCCTCCACTTT.

The chain carries TRBV5-1 and TRBJ2-7, with 7 nucleotides matching TRBD2. This CDR3 region has 16 residues. Germline CDR1 is SGHRS and CDR2 is YFSETQ. The ends lost 0 bases at V and 0 bases at J; junction bases unmatched: 6. The CDR3 region is CASSLARAGVSYEQYF. As DNA, the CDR3 is TGCGCCAGCAGCTTGGCCCGGGCGGGGGTCTCCTACGAGCAGTACTTC.

The rearrangement links TRBV5-6 to TRBJ2-4; no clear D. There are 16 residues in the CDR3. V lost 6 bases and J lost 0, with 16 bases in between. Germline CDR1 reads SGHDT; CDR2 reads YYEEEE. The CDR3 DNA reads TGTGCCAGCACCCGATGGGCGGAACCAGCCAAAAACATTCAGTACTTC. Translated, it gives CASTRWAEPAKNIQYF.

The V and J genes are TRBV6-5 and TRBJ2-7; TRBD1 agrees at 7 bases. The germline V gene encodes CDR1 MNHEY and CDR2 SVGAGI. The CDR3 has 14 residues. J was trimmed by 0 bases and V by 2 bases; bases with no gene match: 1. The CDR3: CASSYGDSSYEQYF. CDR3 coding DNA: TGTGCCAGCAGTTACGGGGACAGCTCCTACGAGCAGTACTTC.

The chain combines TRBV11-2 with TRBJ1-2, with TRBD1 identical over 7 bases. This CDR3 has 14 amino acids. Germline CDR1 reads SGHAT; CDR2 reads FQNNGV. V shed 5 bases, J shed 3 bases, and the junction held 6 bases outside the gene matches. CDR3 loop: CASSEAGGHYGYTF. The CDR3 coding sequence is TGTGCCAGCAGCGAAGCAGGGGGACACTATGGCTACACCTTC.

The chain joins TRBV6-5 to TRBJ2-3; no definite D call. The germline V gene has CDR1 MNHEY and CDR2 SVGAGI. CDR3 length equals 11 residues. With 6 bases removed from V and 3 bases from J, the gap between germline ends came to 4 bases. Here the CDR3 DNA reads TGTGCCAGCAGGTCGACAGATACGCAGTATTTT. Its translation is CASRSTDTQYF.

The chain couples TRBV7-9 to TRBJ1-1; weak D call: TRBD1 (5 bases). Trimming removed 5 bases from V and 10 bases from J, with 14 bases in between. Looked up from germline, CDR1 is SEHNR and CDR2 is FQNEAQ (reference sequence). The CDR3 consists of 12 residues. Written as DNA, the CDR3 is TGTGCCAGCAGCCCTGGGGCAGGGAGAGCTTTCTTT. Amino acids: CASSPGAGRAFF.

The gene calls are TRBV2 and TRBJ2-5; the D is unclear. Trimming shortened V by 9 bases and J by 3 bases, and 17 bases separated the two germline ends. This CDR3 has 14 residues. Germline CDR1 is SNHLY and CDR2 is FYNNEI. CDR3 amino acids: CARMNPLLEETQYF. CDR3 sequence (DNA): TGTGCCAGGATGAACCCCCTCCTTGAAGAGACCCAGTACTTC.

This clone appeared a few times. The V gene is TRBV6-1, the J gene TRBJ1-3; D is perhaps TRBD1 (5 bases). V was trimmed by 7 bases and J by 8 bases, leaving 15 bases between them. Germline V gene lookup returns CDR1 MNHNS and CDR2 SASEGT. This CDR3 region has 13 residues. The CDR3 DNA reads TGTGCCAGCAACACTCTGGGCAGGGACACCATATATTTT. Protein sequence: CASNTLGRDTIYF.

V is TRBV5-8 and J is TRBJ2-2; 8 bases match TRBD1. Germline CDR1 SGHTS, CDR2 YDEGEE. J gave up 7 bases and V 6 bases, and 8 bases lay outside the gene matches. This CDR3 spans 14 amino acids. The CDR3 reads CASTGQGFGGELFF. The CDR3 DNA sequence: TGTGCCAGCACCGGACAGGGATTTGGCGGGGAGCTGTTTTTT.

The J gene is TRBJ2-7, the V gene TRBV12-2; the DNA was not used to check the table's D call, TRBD1. TRBV12-2 is listed as a pseudogene. This CDR3 comprises 12 residues. CDR3 region: CASRPHFHEQYF. The CDR3 coding sequence is TGTGCAAGTCGCCCCCATTTTCACGAGCAGTACTTC.